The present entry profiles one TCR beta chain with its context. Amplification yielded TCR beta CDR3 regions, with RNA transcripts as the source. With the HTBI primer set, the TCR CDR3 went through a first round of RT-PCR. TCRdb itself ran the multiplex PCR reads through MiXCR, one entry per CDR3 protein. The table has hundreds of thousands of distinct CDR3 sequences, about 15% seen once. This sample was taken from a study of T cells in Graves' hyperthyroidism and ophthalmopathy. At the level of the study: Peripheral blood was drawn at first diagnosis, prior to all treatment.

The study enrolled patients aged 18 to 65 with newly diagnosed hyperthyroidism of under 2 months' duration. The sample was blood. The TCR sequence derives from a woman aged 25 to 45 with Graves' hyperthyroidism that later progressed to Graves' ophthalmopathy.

DNA of the CDR3: TGTGCCAGCAGAAAGACAGAGGAGGAAAACATTCAGTACTTC. Translation: CASRKTEEENIQYF. The V and J genes are TRBV6-1 and TRBJ2-4; TRBD1 or TRBD2 may be the D gene (5 bases each). Trimming pared 6 bases from V and 5 bases from J, leaving 14 bases between. Looked up from germline, CDR1 is MNHNS and CDR2 is SASEGT. CDR3 length: 14 residues.